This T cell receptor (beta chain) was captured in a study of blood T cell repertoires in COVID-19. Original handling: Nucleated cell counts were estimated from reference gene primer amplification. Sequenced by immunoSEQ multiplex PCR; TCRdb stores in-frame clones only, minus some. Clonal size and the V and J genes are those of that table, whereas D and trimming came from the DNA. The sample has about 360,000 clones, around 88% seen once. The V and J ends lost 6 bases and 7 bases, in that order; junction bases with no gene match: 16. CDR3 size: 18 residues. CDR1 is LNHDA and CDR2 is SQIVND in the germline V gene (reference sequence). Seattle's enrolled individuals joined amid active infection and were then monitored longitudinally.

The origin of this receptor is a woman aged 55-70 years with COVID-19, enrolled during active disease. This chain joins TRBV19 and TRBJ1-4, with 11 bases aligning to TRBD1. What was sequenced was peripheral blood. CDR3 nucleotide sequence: TGTGCCAGTAGCAGCCGGACAGGGGGCGCTGGAAGGGGTGAAAAACTGTTTTTT. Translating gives CASSSRTGGAGRGEKLFF.